This T cell receptor beta chain was profiled in a study of CD8+ T cells in alopecia areata. At the level of the study: It was oral tofacitinib, at 5 to 10 mg twice daily, that treated patients received. Study results and caveats: Many expanded lesional clones persisted in scalp and blood during tofacitinib treatment.

RNA was isolated and reverse transcribed to cDNA, the sequencing template. Repertoires were generated with immunoSEQ multiplex PCR, while TCRdb's copy carries only in-frame clones and drops some. The sample yields about 210,000 clones, approximately 47% seen once. CDR1 and CDR2 (germline): GTSNPN, SVGIG (reference sequence). The CDR3 has 15 amino acids. V trimming: 1 base; J trimming: 7 bases; junction bases outside the gene matches: 4. Regarding treatment: oral pan-JAK inhibitor, 5-10 mg twice daily. Only a few counts were recorded for this clone. The antigen is not known. The chain joins TRBV30 to TRBJ1-6, with 10 positions matching TRBD1. Sequencing used CD4+ T cells sorted from blood, obtained at approximately week 37, from a patient treated with tofacitinib. This sequence was found in a human donor with alopecia areata. CDR3 loop: CAWSGGQGQNSPLHF. As DNA, the CDR3 is TGTGCCTGGAGTGGGGGACAGGGGCAGAATTCACCCCTCCACTTT.